The rows below give T cell receptor beta chains drawn from one sample of a study of breast tumors, draining lymph nodes, adjacent tissues. TCRdb re-called the multiplex PCR reads with MiXCR, one entry per CDR3 protein. The table shows some 130,000 distinct CDR3 sequences, with 21% occurring only once. What was sequenced was axillary lymph node tissue. The receptors stem from a female donor with breast cancer. Some clones in this sample may be carry-over from other donors' samples. Each CDR3 is given with its conserved first and last residue. A D gene is named only where the DNA matches it firmly. Not all rows give a size; the values are once, few, many and, for expanded clones, a class.

v_gene,len,j_gene,abundance,d_gene,CDR3nt,CDR3aa
TRBV20-1,14,TRBJ2-7,many,.,TGCAGTGCTAAGGTCGCCGGACAGAGCAACGAGCAGTACTTC,CSAKVAGQSNEQYF
TRBV15,14,TRBJ2-3,many,.,TGTGCCACCAGCAGAGGAGAAGCCACAGATACGCAGTATTTT,CATSRGEATDTQYF
TRBV20-1,14,TRBJ2-5,many,.,TGCAGTGCTCTAGGTGGCTTGAGGCGAGAGACCCAGTACTTC,CSALGGLRRETQYF
TRBV19,15,TRBJ2-3,many,TRBD2,TGTGCCAGTAGTGCGAGTAGCGGGAGCACAGATACGCAGTATTTT,CASSASSGSTDTQYF
TRBV5-1,13,TRBJ2-7,many,.,TGCGCCAGCAGCTACCGGGACCGGGGCGAGCAGTACTTC,CASSYRDRGEQYF
TRBV2,15,TRBJ2-5,many,TRBD2,TGTGCCAGCAGTGAGGTCCTAGCGGGGGGGCGGTCCCAGTACTTC,CASSEVLAGGRSQYF
TRBV10-1,15,TRBJ2-4,few,TRBD2,TGCGCCAGCAGTGAGTCCGGGACTAGCAAAAACATTCAGTACTTC,CASSESGTSKNIQYF
TRBV29-1,14,TRBJ2-1,many,.,TGCAGCGTTGAAGAGCGAAACTCCTACAATGAGCAGTTCTTC,CSVEERNSYNEQFF
TRBV6-1,14,TRBJ2-1,many,TRBD2,TGTGCCAGCAGCCGGGGGGGGACCTACAATGAGCAGTTCTTC,CASSRGGTYNEQFF
TRBV18,17,TRBJ2-3,many,TRBD1,TGTGCCAGCTCACCATCGGGACAGGGTACCGGCACAGATACGCAGTATTTT,CASSPSGQGTGTDTQYF
TRBV6-6,13,TRBJ2-7,many,.,TGTGCCAGCAGCCGGGACCTAGCCTACGAGCAGTACTTC,CASSRDLAYEQYF
TRBV6-1,16,TRBJ1-5,.,.,TGTGCCAGCTCTTTGACAGCTTTTAATAGCAATCAGCCCCAGCATTTT,CASSLTAFNSNQPQHF
TRBV20-1,16,TRBJ2-3,many,.,TGCAGTGCGGACCTGTACAGGGAAACGACGTCAGATACGCAGTATTTT,CSADLYRETTSDTQYF
TRBV7-2,16,TRBJ2-1,many,TRBD2,TGTGCCAGCAGCTTAGCGCTCCTAGCGGGAGACAATGAGCAGTTCTTC,CASSLALLAGDNEQFF
TRBV7-2,13,TRBJ2-1,many,TRBD2,TGTGCCAGCAGCTTAGAGGGGAGCGGGAGGGGGTTCTTC,CASSLEGSGRGFF
TRBV24-1,15,TRBJ2-1,many,TRBD2,TGTGCCACCAGTGACCTCGGACTAGTTAGTGGTGAGCAGTTCTTC,CATSDLGLVSGEQFF
TRBV30,15,TRBJ2-7,many,.,TGTGCCTGGAGTGCTAATGGTGTCTCCTCCTACGAGCAGTACTTC,CAWSANGVSSYEQYF
TRBV7-9,15,TRBJ2-2,many,.,TGTGCCAGCAGCCCCCCGACTACGAACACCGGGGAGCTGTTTTTT,CASSPPTTNTGELFF
TRBV20-1,15,TRBJ1-3,many,.,TGCAGTGCTCCCGGGACTGTTAGCTCTGGAAACACCATATATTTT,CSAPGTVSSGNTIYF
TRBV20-1,13,TRBJ2-3,many,TRBD1,TGCAGTGCCCGGGGCAGGGGGCTAGATACGCAGTATTTT,CSARGRGLDTQYF
TRBV28,16,TRBJ1-4,.,.,TGTGCCAGCAGCCGAGGACCTGAGGGCACTAATGAAAAACTGTTTTTT,CASSRGPEGTNEKLFF
TRBV28,16,TRBJ1-5,few,.,TGTGCCAGCAGACTTTGGACCGGGACATCTAATCAGCCCCAGCATTTT,CASRLWTGTSNQPQHF
TRBV19,15,TRBJ2-3,many,TRBD1,TGTGCCAGTAGTATAGCAGGGGGATGGGCAGATACGCAGTATTTT,CASSIAGGWADTQYF
TRBV7-9,15,TRBJ1-2,many,.,TGTGCCAGCAGCTTAGTAGGCAGTTCTAGCTATGGCTACACCTTC,CASSLVGSSSYGYTF
TRBV6-6,14,TRBJ1-6,many,.,TGTGCCAGCAGTTACTCGACTGGGAATTCACCCCTCCACTTT,CASSYSTGNSPLHF
TRBV5-4,19,TRBJ2-3,many,TRBD2,TGTGCCAGCAGCTTGAGGTGGGCTAGCGGGAGGACCGGCACAGATACGCAGTATTTT,CASSLRWASGRTGTDTQYF
TRBV5-4,18,TRBJ2-5,many,TRBD2,TGTGCCAGCAGCGGGACTAGCGGGATGGGGTCGCTGGGGGAGACCCAGTACTTC,CASSGTSGMGSLGETQYF
TRBV20-1,14,TRBJ1-2,many,TRBD1,TGCAGTGCTAGAGATTATCAGGGGGCCTATGGCTACACCTTC,CSARDYQGAYGYTF
TRBV9,13,TRBJ2-3,many,.,TGTGCCAGCAGCGTAGGGCTCCCAGATACGCAGTATTTT,CASSVGLPDTQYF
TRBV6-2/TRBV6-3,17,TRBJ2-3,many,TRBD2,TGTGCCAGCAGTTACGAACTAGCGGAAACTAGCACAGATACGCAGTATTTT,CASSYELAETSTDTQYF
TRBV19,15,TRBJ2-2,many,.,TGTGCCAGTAGTATAATGGGCGGTGACACCGGGGAGCTGTTTTTT,CASSIMGGDTGELFF
TRBV7-6,15,TRBJ2-3,many,.,TGTGCCAGCAGCCTCGGGCTACCTAGCAGGGATACGCAGTATTTT,CASSLGLPSRDTQYF
TRBV6-1,12,TRBJ2-3,many,.,TGTGCCAGCCAGAGTTTCACAGATACGCAGTATTTT,CASQSFTDTQYF
TRBV20-1,14,TRBJ2-1,many,TRBD2,TGCAGTGCTAACATAGCGGGAGGGCCGGGTGAGCAGTTCTTC,CSANIAGGPGEQFF
TRBV14,12,TRBJ2-1,many,TRBD2,TGTGCCAGCAGCCAAGCCGGGACTAAGCAGTTCTTC,CASSQAGTKQFF
TRBV12-3/TRBV12-4,16,TRBJ2-1,many,TRBD2,TGTGCCAGCAGTTTTCAACGGGAGGAGCTCTACAATGAGCAGTTCTTC,CASSFQREELYNEQFF
TRBV7-6,17,TRBJ2-3,many,TRBD2,TGTGCCAGCAGCTCAGAGCCGGGACTAGCGAACGCAGATACGCAGTATTTT,CASSSEPGLANADTQYF
TRBV6-6,14,TRBJ2-7,many,.,TGTGCCAGCAGCCCTGTTTCCCCGGGCCGGGAGCAGTACTTC,CASSPVSPGREQYF
TRBV7-3,16,TRBJ2-1,many,.,TGTGCCAGCAGCTTAAGCCCCTCAAGTTCCTACAATGAGCAGTTCTTC,CASSLSPSSSYNEQFF
TRBV18,15,TRBJ2-7,many,TRBD1,TGTGCCAGCTCACCAGGTACAGGGGTAAGGAACGAGCAGTACTTC,CASSPGTGVRNEQYF
TRBV7-2,16,TRBJ2-1,many,TRBD2,TGTGCCAGCAGTCCGACTAGCGGGGGGTCCTACAATGAGCAGTTCTTC,CASSPTSGGSYNEQFF
TRBV9,14,TRBJ1-4,many,.,TGTGCCAGCAGCGTAGGGGTTGGAGATGAAAAACTGTTTTTT,CASSVGVGDEKLFF
TRBV20-1,16,TRBJ2-3,many,TRBD2,TGCAGTGCTAGGTGGGCTCGGGGCGGGAGCGGAGATACGCAGTATTTT,CSARWARGGSGDTQYF
TRBV5-6,14,TRBJ1-5,many,.,TGTGCCAGCAGCGCCGGGAGGGGCAATCAGCCCCAGCATTTT,CASSAGRGNQPQHF
TRBV28,14,TRBJ2-1,.,.,TGTGCCAGCAGTTTTGTTAGCTCCTACAATGAGCAGTTCTTC,CASSFVSSYNEQFF
TRBV6-1,13,TRBJ2-1,many,TRBD2,TGTGCCAGCAGTCGGGGGGGGGGCAGTGAGCAGTTCTTC,CASSRGGGSEQFF